This T cell receptor beta chain was sequenced in a study of blood T cell repertoires in COVID-19. Sequencing was performed with immunoSEQ multiplex PCR; in TCRdb, only in-frame clones are kept and a portion is missing. The top ten clones hold 4.5% to 6% of a sample with some 78,000 clones, around 85% of them seen once. The CDR3 sequence is 13 residues long. The V segment lost 5 bases and the J segment 5 bases; nucleotides outside the gene matches: 5. Germline assignment: CDR1 SEHNR and CDR2 FQNEAQ (reference sequence). Sequencing was carried out using peripheral blood. The chain links TRBV7-9 to TRBJ1-1, with 7 positions matching TRBD1. The origin of this receptor is an elderly woman with active or convalescent COVID-19. CDR3 residues: CASSPTGITEAFF. The CDR3 DNA reads as TGTGCCAGCAGCCCGACAGGGATTACTGAAGCTTTCTTT.